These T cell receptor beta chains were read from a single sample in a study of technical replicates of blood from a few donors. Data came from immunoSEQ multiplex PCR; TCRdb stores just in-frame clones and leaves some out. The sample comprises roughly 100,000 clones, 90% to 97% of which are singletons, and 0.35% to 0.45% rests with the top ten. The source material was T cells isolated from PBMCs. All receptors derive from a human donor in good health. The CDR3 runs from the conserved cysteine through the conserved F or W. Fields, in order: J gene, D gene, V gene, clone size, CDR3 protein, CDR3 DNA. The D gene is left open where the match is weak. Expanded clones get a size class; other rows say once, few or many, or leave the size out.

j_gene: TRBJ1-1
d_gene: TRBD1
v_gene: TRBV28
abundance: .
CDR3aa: CATDTGQGLSTEAFF
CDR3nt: TGTGCCACCGATACCGGACAGGGATTGAGCACTGAAGCTTTCTTT

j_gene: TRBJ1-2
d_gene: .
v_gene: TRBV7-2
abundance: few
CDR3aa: CASSWGDYGYTF
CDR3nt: TGTGCCAGCAGCTGGGGAGATTATGGCTACACCTTC

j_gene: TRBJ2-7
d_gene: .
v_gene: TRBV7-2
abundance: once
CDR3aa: CASSSNIGYEQYF
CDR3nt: TGTGCCAGCAGCTCAAATATCGGCTACGAGCAGTACTTC

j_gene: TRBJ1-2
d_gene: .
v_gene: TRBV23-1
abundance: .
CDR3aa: CASSHRKSSGFQGYREETF
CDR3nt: TGCGCCAGCAGTCATAGAAAGTCCTCTGGTTTTCAGGGCTACAGGGAAGAGACCTTC

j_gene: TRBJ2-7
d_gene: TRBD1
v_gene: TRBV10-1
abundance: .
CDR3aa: CASSPGQGPYEQYF
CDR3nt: TGCGCCAGCTCACCGGGACAGGGCCCCTACGAGCAGTACTTC

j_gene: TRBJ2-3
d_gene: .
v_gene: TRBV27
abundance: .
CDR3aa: CASSLSSDVSTDTQYF
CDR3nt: TGTGCCAGCAGTTTATCCAGCGACGTATCCACAGATACGCAGTATTTT

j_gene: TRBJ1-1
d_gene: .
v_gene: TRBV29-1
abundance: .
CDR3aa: CSAPGQVGAFF
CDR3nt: TGCAGCGCCCCGGGACAAGTTGGCGCTTTCTTT

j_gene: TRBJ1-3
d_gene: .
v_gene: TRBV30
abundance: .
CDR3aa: CAWSLPGMRSTIYF
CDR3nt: TGTGCCTGGAGTTTACCAGGGATGAGGAGTACCATATATTTT

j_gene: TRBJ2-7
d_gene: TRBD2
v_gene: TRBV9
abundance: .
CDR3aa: CASSVGLAGVGDEQYF
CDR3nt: TGTGCCAGCAGCGTAGGACTAGCGGGAGTAGGCGACGAGCAGTACTTC

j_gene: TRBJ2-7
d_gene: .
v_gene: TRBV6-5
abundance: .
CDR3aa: CASSPRDFSNEQYF
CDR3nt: TGTGCCAGCAGTCCCCGGGACTTCTCCAACGAGCAGTACTTC

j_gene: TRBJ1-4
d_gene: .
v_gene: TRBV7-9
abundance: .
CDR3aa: CASSLDPGKDLNEKLFF
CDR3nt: TGTGCCAGCAGCTTAGATCCGGGGAAAGACCTTAATGAAAAACTGTTTTTT

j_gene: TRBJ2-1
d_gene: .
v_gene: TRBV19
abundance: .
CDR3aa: CASSIDPGTSWEQFF
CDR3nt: TGTGCCAGTAGTATAGACCCCGGGACATCATGGGAGCAGTTCTTC

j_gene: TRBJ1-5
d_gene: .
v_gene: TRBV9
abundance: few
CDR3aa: CASSVGSGRMDQPQHF
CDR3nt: TGTGCCAGCAGCGTAGGGTCCGGGAGGATGGATCAGCCCCAGCATTTT

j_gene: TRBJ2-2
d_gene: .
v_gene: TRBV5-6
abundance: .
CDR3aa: CASSPDSDTGELFF
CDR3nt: TGTGCCAGCAGCCCCGATTCAGACACCGGGGAGCTGTTTTTT

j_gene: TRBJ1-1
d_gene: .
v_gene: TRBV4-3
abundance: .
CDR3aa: CASSHRGTEAFF
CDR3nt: TGCGCCAGCAGCCATCGGGGGACTGAAGCTTTCTTT

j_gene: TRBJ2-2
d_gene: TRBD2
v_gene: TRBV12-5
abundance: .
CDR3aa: CASGGRLAGNTGELFF
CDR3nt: TGTGCTAGTGGGGGCCGACTAGCGGGAAACACCGGGGAGCTGTTTTTT

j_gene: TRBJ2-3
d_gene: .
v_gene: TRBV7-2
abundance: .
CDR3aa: CASSLELTDTQYF
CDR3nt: TGTGCCAGCAGCTTAGAACTTACAGATACGCAGTATTTT

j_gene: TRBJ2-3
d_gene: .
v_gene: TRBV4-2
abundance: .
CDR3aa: CASSHSPGVPPNTDTQYF
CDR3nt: TGTGCCAGCAGCCATTCGCCCGGGGTTCCCCCGAACACAGATACGCAGTATTTT

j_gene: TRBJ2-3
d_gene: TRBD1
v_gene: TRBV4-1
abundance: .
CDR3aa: CASSQGQGIRDTQYF
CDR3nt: TGCGCCAGCAGCCAAGGACAGGGGATTAGAGATACGCAGTATTTT

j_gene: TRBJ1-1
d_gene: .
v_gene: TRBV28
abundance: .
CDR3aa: CASTLTAFNTEAFF
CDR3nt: TGTGCCAGCACGTTGACAGCATTCAACACTGAAGCTTTCTTT

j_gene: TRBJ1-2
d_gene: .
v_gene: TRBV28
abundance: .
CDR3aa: CASSVLGLGYTF
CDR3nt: TGTGCCAGCAGTGTGTTGGGGCTTGGCTACACCTTC

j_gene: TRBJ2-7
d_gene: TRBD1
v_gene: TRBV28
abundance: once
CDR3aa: CAGSRQGPYEQYF
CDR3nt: TGTGCCGGGTCAAGACAGGGTCCTTACGAGCAGTACTTC

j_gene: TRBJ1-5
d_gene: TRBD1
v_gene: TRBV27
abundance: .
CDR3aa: CASSNIGTGNQPQHF
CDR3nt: TGTGCCAGCAGTAATATCGGGACAGGGAATCAGCCCCAGCATTTT

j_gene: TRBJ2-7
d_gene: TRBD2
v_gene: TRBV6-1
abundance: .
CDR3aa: CASSPGLAREQYF
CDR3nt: TGTGCCAGCAGTCCTGGACTAGCAAGGGAGCAGTACTTC

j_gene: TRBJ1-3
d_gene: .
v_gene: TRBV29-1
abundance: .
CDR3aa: CSVEQTGNTIYF
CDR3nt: TGCAGCGTTGAACAGACTGGAAACACCATATATTTT

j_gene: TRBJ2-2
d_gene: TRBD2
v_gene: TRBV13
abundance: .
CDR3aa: CASSFSIAGVETGELFF
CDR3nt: TGTGCCAGCAGCTTCAGTATAGCGGGAGTGGAGACCGGGGAGCTGTTTTTT

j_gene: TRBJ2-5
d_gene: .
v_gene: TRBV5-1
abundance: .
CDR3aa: CASSLDPSQETQYF
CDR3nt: TGCGCCAGCAGCTTGGATCCGAGCCAAGAGACCCAGTACTTC

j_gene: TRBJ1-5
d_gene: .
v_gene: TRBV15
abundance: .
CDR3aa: CATSRSGQNQPQHF
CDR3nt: TGTGCCACCAGCCGCTCAGGCCAAAATCAGCCCCAGCATTTT

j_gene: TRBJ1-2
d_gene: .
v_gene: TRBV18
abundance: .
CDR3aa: CASSPGGESYGYTF
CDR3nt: TGTGCCAGCTCACCCGGGGGTGAGTCCTATGGCTACACCTTC

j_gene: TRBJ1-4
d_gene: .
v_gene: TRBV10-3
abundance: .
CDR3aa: CAIRQGATNEKLFF
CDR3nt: TGTGCCATCAGACAGGGCGCAACTAATGAAAAACTGTTTTTT

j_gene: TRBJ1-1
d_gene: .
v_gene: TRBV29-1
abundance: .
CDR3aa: CSVEGRLKTEAFF
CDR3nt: TGCAGCGTTGAAGGGCGGTTAAAGACTGAAGCTTTCTTT

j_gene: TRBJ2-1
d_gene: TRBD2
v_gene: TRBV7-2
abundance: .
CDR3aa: CASSQTGTIYNEQFF
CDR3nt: TGTGCCAGCAGCCAGACCGGGACTATTTACAATGAGCAGTTCTTC

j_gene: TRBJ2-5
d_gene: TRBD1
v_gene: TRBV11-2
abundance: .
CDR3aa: CASSRRQGYQETQYF
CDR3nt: TGTGCCAGCAGCAGAAGACAGGGTTACCAAGAGACCCAGTACTTC

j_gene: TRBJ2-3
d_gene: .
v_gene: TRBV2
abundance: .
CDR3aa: CASSWTASTDTQYF
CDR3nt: TGTGCCAGCAGCTGGACTGCTAGCACAGATACGCAGTATTTT

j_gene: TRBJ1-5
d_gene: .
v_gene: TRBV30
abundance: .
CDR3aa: CAWSVQGAQPQHF
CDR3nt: TGTGCCTGGAGTGTACAGGGAGCCCAGCCCCAGCATTTT

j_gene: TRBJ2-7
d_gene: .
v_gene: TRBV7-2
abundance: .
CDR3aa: CASSLFPSYSTYEQYF
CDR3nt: TGTGCCAGCAGCTTATTTCCGTCCTATTCTACCTACGAGCAGTACTTC

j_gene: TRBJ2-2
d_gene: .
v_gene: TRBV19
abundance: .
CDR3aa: CASSLNRDDTGELFF
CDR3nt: TGTGCCAGTAGCCTTAACCGGGATGACACCGGGGAGCTGTTTTTT

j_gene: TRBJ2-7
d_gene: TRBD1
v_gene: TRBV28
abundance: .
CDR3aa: CASTGGHHYEQYF
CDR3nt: TGTGCCAGCACAGGGGGCCATCACTACGAGCAGTACTTC

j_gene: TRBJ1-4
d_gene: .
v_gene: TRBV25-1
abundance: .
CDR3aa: CASSATGQMEKLFF
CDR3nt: TGTGCCAGCAGTGCCACAGGGCAAATGGAAAAACTGTTTTTT

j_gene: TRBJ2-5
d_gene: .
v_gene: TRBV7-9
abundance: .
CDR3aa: CASSLWGEPQETQYF
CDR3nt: TGTGCCAGCAGCTTATGGGGAGAACCACAGGAGACCCAGTACTTC

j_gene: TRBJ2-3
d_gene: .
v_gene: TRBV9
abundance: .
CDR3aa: CASSGHPGDTQYF
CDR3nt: TGTGCCAGCAGCGGTCACCCAGGGGATACGCAGTATTTT

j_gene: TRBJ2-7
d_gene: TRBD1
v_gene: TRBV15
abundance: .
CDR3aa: CATSSGTDNEQYF
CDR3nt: TGTGCCACCAGCAGCGGGACAGACAACGAGCAGTACTTC

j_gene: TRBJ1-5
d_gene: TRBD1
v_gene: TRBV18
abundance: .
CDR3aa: CASSPVPGNGDVKGARENQPQHF
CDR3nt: TGTGCCAGCTCACCTGTACCGGGGAACGGGGACGTGAAGGGGGCGAGGGAAAATCAGCCCCAGCATTTT

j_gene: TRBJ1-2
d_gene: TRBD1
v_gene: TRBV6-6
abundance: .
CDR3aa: CASSYSTGTEGGYTF
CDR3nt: TGTGCCAGCAGTTACTCGACTGGGACAGAAGGGGGCTACACCTTC

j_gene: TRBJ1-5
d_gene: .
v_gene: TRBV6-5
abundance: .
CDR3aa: CASSFQGRQPQHF
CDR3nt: TGTGCCAGCAGTTTTCAGGGTAGGCAGCCCCAGCATTTT

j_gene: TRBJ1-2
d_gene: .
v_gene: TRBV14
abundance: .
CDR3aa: CASSQAPRERTF
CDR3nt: TGTGCCAGCAGCCAGGCCCCAAGGGAGCGGACCTTC

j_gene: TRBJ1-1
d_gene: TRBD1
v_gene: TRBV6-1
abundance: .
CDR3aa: CASSQGQGATEAFF
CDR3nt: TGTGCCAGCAGTCAAGGACAGGGGGCCACTGAAGCTTTCTTT

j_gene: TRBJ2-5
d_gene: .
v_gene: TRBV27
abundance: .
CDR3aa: CASSVYLEETQYF
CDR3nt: TGTGCCAGCAGTGTCTACCTAGAAGAGACCCAGTACTTC

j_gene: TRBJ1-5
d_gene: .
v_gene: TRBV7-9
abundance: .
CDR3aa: CASSFQSNQPQHF
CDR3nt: TGTGCCAGCAGCTTCCAGAGCAATCAGCCCCAGCATTTT

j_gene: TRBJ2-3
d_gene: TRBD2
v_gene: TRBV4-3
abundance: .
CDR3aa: CASSQAGGRNTQYF
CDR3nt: TGCGCCAGCAGCCAAGCCGGCGGGAGGAATACGCAGTATTTT

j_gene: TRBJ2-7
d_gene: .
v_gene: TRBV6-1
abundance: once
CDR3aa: CASSEAAEVGSYEQYF
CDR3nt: TGTGCCAGCAGTGAAGCGGCCGAGGTGGGTTCCTACGAGCAGTACTTC

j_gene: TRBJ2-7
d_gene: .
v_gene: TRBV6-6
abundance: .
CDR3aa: CASCRLDAFEQYF
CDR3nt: TGTGCCAGCTGTCGACTAGACGCGTTCGAGCAGTACTTC

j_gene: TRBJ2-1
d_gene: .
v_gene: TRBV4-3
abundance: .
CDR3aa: CASSQVPGLNNEQFF
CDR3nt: TGCGCCAGCAGCCAAGTACCGGGATTAAACAATGAGCAGTTCTTC

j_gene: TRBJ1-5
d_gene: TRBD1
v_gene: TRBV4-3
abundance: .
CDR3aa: CASSQGAGGWNQPQHF
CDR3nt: TGCGCCAGCAGCCAAGGGGCAGGGGGCTGGAATCAGCCCCAGCATTTT

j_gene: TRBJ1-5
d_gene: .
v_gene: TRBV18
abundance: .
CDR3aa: CASSPDRGAGQPQHF
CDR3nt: TGTGCCAGCTCACCAGATCGGGGGGCCGGTCAGCCCCAGCATTTT